In its sample, the clone carrying this T cell receptor (beta chain) was seen many times. The time point is: sample taken at primary tumor resection. From tumor, nontumor lung or frozen PBMC, whole RNA was taken unsorted for sequencing. CDR3 length equals 14 residues. V dropped 6 bases and J dropped 10; count of bases not matched to a gene: 6. Germline-derived CDR1 and CDR2 are MDHEN and SYDVKM. TCRdb passed the 5' RACE reads through MiXCR, listing each CDR3 protein once. The sample holds tens of thousands of distinct CDR3 sequences, roughly 5.6% seen once. The data stem from a study of spatial heterogeneity in lung cancer.

This chain uses TRBV28 with TRBJ1-6, with 10 positions matching TRBD1. The sequence was obtained from a female donor with early-stage non-small cell lung cancer. Sequencing was performed on PBMCs, taken at surgery. The chain's CDR3 is CASSFGTGVSPLHF. The CDR3 bases are TGTGCCAGCAGCTTCGGGACAGGGGTATCACCCCTCCACTTT. Complete variable domain (other parts from reference TRBV28 and TRBJ1-6): DVKVTQSSRYLVKRTGEKVFLECVQDMDHENMFWYRQDPGLGLRLIYFSYDVKMKEKGDIPEGYSVSREKKERFSLILESASTNQTSMYLCASSFGTGVSPLHFGNGTRLTVT.